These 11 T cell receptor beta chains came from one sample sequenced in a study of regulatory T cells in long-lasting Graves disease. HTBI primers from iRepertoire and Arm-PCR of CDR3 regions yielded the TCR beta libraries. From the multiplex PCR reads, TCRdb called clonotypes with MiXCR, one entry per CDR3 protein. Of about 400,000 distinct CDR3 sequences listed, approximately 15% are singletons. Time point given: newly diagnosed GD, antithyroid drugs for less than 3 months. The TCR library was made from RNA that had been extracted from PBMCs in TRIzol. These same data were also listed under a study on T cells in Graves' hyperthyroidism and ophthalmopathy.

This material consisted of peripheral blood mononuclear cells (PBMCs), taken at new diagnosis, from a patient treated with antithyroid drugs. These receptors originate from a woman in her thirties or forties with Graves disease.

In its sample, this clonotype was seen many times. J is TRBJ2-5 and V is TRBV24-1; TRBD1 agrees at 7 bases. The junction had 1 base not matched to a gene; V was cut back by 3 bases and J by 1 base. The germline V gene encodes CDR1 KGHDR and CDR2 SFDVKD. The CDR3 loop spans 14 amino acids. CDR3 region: CATSDDRAQETQYF. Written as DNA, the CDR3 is TGTGCCACCAGTGATGACAGGGCCCAAGAGACCCAGTACTTC.

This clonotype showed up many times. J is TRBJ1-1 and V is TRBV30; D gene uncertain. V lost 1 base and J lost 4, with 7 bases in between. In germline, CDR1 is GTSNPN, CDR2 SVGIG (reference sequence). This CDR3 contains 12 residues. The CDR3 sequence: CAWSGGGTEAFF. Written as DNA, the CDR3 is TGTGCCTGGAGTGGAGGAGGCACTGAAGCTTTCTTT. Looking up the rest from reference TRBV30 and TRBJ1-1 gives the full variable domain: SQTIHQWPATLVQPVGSPLSLECTVEGTSNPNLYWYRQAAGRGLQLLFYSVGIGQISSEVPQNLSASRPQDRQFILSSKKLLLSDSGFYLCAWSGGGTEAFFGQGTRLTVV.

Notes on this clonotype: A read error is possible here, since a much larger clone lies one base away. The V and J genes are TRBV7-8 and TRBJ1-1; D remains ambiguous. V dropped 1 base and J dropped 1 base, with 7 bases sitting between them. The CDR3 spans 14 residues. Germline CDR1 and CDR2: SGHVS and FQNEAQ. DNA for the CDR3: TGTGCCAGCAGCTTAGGTGGTTGGAACACTGAAGCTTTCTTT. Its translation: CASSLGGWNTEAFF.

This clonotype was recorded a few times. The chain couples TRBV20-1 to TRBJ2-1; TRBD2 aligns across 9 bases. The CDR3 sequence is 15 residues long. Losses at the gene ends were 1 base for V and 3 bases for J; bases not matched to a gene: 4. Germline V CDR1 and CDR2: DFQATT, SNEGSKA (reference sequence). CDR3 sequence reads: CSARGLAGDYNEQFF. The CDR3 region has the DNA TGCAGTGCTAGAGGTTTAGCGGGAGACTACAATGAGCAGTTCTTC.

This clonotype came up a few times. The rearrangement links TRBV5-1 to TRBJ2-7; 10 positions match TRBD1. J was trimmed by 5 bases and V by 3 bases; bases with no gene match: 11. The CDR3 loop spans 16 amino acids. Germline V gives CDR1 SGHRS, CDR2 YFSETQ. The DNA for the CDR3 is TGCGCCAGCAGCTCTTCAGCCGGGACAGGGGTCCACGAGCAGTACTTC. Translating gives CASSSSAGTGVHEQYF.

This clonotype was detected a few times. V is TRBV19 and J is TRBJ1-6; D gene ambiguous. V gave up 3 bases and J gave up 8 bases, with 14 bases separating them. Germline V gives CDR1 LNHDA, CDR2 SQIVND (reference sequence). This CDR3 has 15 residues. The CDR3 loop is CASSIGDGWDSPLHF. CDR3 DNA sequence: TGTGCCAGTAGTATTGGTGACGGATGGGATTCACCCCTCCACTTT. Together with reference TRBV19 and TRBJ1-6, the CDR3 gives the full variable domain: DGGITQSPKYLFRKEGQNVTLSCEQNLNHDAMYWYRQDPGQGLRLIYYSQIVNDFQKGDIAEGYSVSREKKESFPLTVTSAQKNPTAFYLCASSIGDGWDSPLHFGNGTRLTVT.

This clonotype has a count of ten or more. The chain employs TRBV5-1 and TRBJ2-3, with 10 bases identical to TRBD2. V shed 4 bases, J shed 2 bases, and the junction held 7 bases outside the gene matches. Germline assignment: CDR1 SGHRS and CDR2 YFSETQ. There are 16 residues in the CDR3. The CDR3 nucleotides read TGCGCCAGCAGCCCCGGACTAGCGGTAAACACAGATACGCAGTATTTT. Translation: CASSPGLAVNTDTQYF.

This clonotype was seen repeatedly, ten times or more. Here the CDR3 DNA reads TGTGCCAGCAGTGAAAATCCCTCACGCACAGATACGCAGTATTTT. Its protein is CASSENPSRTDTQYF. The V call is TRBV2, the J call TRBJ2-3; no firm D call. CDR1 and CDR2 from the germline V gene are SNHLY and FYNNEI. Trimming removed 2 bases from V and 1 base from J, with 10 bases in between. The CDR3 runs to 15 residues. The full variable domain, with the rest looked up from reference TRBV2 and TRBJ2-3, is EPEVTQTPSHQVTQMGQEVILRCVPISNHLYFYWYRQILGQKVEFLVSFYNNEISEKSEIFDDQFSVERPDGSNFTLKIRSTKLEDSAMYFCASSENPSRTDTQYFGPGTRLTVL.

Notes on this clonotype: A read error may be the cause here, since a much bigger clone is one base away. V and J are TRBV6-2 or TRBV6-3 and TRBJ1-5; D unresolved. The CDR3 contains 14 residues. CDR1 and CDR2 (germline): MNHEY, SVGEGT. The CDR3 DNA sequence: TGTGCCAGCAGTTACTCCCATAGCAATCAGCCCCGGCATTTT. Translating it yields CASSYSHSNQPRHF.

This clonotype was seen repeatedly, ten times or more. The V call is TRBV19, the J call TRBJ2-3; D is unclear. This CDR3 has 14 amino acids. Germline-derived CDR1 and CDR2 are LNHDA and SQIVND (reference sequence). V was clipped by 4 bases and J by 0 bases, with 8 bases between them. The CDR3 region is CASSRSTSTDTQYF. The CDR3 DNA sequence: TGTGCCAGTAGTAGGTCCACTAGCACAGATACGCAGTATTTT.

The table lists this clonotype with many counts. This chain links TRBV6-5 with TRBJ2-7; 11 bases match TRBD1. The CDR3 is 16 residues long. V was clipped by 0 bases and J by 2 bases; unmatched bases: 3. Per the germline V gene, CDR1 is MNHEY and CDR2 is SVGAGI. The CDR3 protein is CASSYSQGQGAYEQYF. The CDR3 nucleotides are TGTGCCAGCAGTTACTCGCAGGGACAGGGGGCCTACGAGCAGTACTTC.